Listed below are T cell receptor beta chains from one sample, sequenced in a study of T cell repertoires in cytomegalovirus infection. The antigens for these receptors are not known. One entry per CDR3 protein results from TCRdb running MiXCR on the reads. The sample yields about half a million distinct CDR3 sequences, around a third seen once. Specimen: cultured PBMCs, collected from culture after CMV antigen stimulation. These receptors all stem from a human donor in good health (CMV status not recorded). Some clones in this sample may be carry-over from other donors' samples. The CDR3 runs from the conserved cysteine through the conserved F or W. D genes are given only for firm matches. The size field is filled for only some rows; it gives once, few, many or a size class.

len	v_gene	j_gene	d_gene	abundance	CDR3nt	CDR3aa
13	TRBV7-4	TRBJ1-3	NA	NA	TGTGCCAGCAGCCCTCCGACAGAAAACACCATATATTTT	CASSPPTENTIYF
16	TRBV7-2	TRBJ2-7	TRBD1	NA	TGTGCCAGCAGCTTATTGTCGGACAGGGGTTTTAACGAGCAGTACTTC	CASSLLSDRGFNEQYF
15	TRBV6-2/TRBV6-3	TRBJ2-7	TRBD1	NA	TGTGCCAGCAGACCCACGGGACAGGGGTCACACGAGCAGTACTTC	CASRPTGQGSHEQYF
18	TRBV7-9	TRBJ2-7	NA	few	TGTGCCAGCAGCTCCGGACAGGGCCTGGCTAGCGGGATTGACGAGCAGTACTTC	CASSSGQGLASGIDEQYF
14	TRBV28	TRBJ1-5	NA	few	TGTGCCAGCAGTTTACAGCTTAGCAATCAGCCCCAGCATTTT	CASSLQLSNQPQHF
17	TRBV15	TRBJ2-1	NA	NA	TGTGCCACCAGCAGAGATGATGTGCAGGGTGCCTACAATGAGCAGTTCTTC	CATSRDDVQGAYNEQFF
15	TRBV29-1	TRBJ2-3	TRBD2	NA	TGCAGCACCGAGCGGGAGAGAGTAAGAACAGATACGCAGTATTTT	CSTERERVRTDTQYF
16	TRBV7-2	TRBJ1-1	NA	few	TGTGCCAGCAGCTTAGTACGCCGGACTAGGCGCACTGAAGCTTTCTTT	CASSLVRRTRRTEAFF
11	TRBV5-8	TRBJ2-5	NA	NA	TGTGCCAGCAGCTTGGTCCAGACCCAGTACTTC	CASSLVQTQYF
14	TRBV12-3/TRBV12-4	TRBJ2-5	NA	NA	TGTGCCAGCAGCGACCAAGGGGGTAGGGGGACCCAGTACTTC	CASSDQGGRGTQYF
15	TRBV5-1	TRBJ2-3	NA	NA	TGCGCCAGCAGCTTGTTTAGTCCGGGTACAGATACGCAGTATTTT	CASSLFSPGTDTQYF
14	TRBV6-1	TRBJ1-3	NA	NA	TGTGCCAGCACGTCGAATGTTGCGGGAAACACCATATATTTT	CASTSNVAGNTIYF
15	TRBV7-2	TRBJ2-5	TRBD2	NA	TGTGCCAGCAGCCGACTAGCGGAGGGGCGGGAGACCCAGTACTTC	CASSRLAEGRETQYF
15	TRBV7-2	TRBJ1-4	TRBD1	many	TGTGCCAGCAGCATAAACAGGGGAGTCGGGGAAAAACTGTTTTTT	CASSINRGVGEKLFF
14	TRBV19	TRBJ2-1	NA	NA	TGTGCCAGTAGTATTGCAGGGGGAGGGAATGAGCAGTTCTTC	CASSIAGGGNEQFF
15	TRBV7-2	TRBJ1-3	NA	few	TGTGCCAGCAGCTTGGAGGGACTTACTGGAAACACCATATATTTT	CASSLEGLTGNTIYF
19	TRBV7-2	TRBJ2-4	TRBD2	few	TGTGCCAGCAGCTTGGTAGGGAGGGTATCTATGGTAGCCAAAAACATTCAGTACTTC	CASSLVGRVSMVAKNIQYF
17	TRBV20-1	TRBJ2-1	TRBD2	NA	TGCAGTGCTAGTAATTGGCGGGAGGGCCGCCCTTCCAATGAGCAGTTCTTC	CSASNWREGRPSNEQFF
16	TRBV12-3/TRBV12-4	TRBJ1-5	NA	few	TGTGCCAGCAGCCCGGGACGGCCTTATAGCAATCAGCCCCAGCATTTT	CASSPGRPYSNQPQHF
15	TRBV19	TRBJ2-3	TRBD1	few	TGTGCCAGTAGTATCGACAGGGTCGGGGCAGATACGCAGTATTTT	CASSIDRVGADTQYF
15	TRBV19	TRBJ1-4	TRBD1	NA	TGTGCCAGTAGTATGCCGGGACAGGGGCATGAAAAACTGTTTTTT	CASSMPGQGHEKLFF
18	TRBV10-3	TRBJ2-1	TRBD2	NA	TGTGCCATCACCGACGGGGGGGGGGGGGCAGAAAGGTACAATGAGCAGTTCTTC	CAITDGGGGAERYNEQFF
15	TRBV7-2	TRBJ1-2	NA	NA	TGTGCCAGCAGCTTTTTTTCGGGGGCTAACTATGGCTACACCTTC	CASSFFSGANYGYTF